Below are 9 T cell receptor beta chains sequenced from a single sample in a study of shared clonotypes between healthy human individuals. Sequencing was performed with immunoSEQ multiplex PCR; in TCRdb, only in-frame clones are kept and a portion is missing. The profile shows 600,000 to 750,000 clones, just under 75% of them singletons. Sequencing was done on a sample of memory CD4+ T cells sorted from blood. Subset reported: CD45RA-negative fraction. All receptors come from a woman under 40 in good health.

V gene TRBV5-6 combines with J gene TRBJ2-3; 8 bases fit TRBD1. The CDR3 has 15 residues. Germline V gene lookup returns CDR1 SGHDT and CDR2 YYEEEE. V shed 0 bases, J shed 3 bases, and the junction held 3 bases outside the gene matches. The CDR3 region is CASSLGRGPTDTQYF. The DNA for the CDR3 is TGTGCCAGCAGCTTGGGCAGGGGGCCGACAGATACGCAGTATTTT.

This clone was seen just once. The same CDR3 also results from other DNA sequences found in this sample. The gene calls are TRBV20-1 and TRBJ2-7, with a possible D match to TRBD2 (5 bases). Germline V lookup: CDR1 DFQATT, CDR2 SNEGSKA (reference sequence). This CDR3 region has 11 residues. Deletions cut 3 bases from V and 5 bases from J, with 8 bases between. This CDR3 reads CSASPGNEQYF. CDR3 nucleotide sequence: TGCAGTGCTAGCCCCGGGAACGAGCAGTACTTC.

V gene TRBV13 combines with J gene TRBJ2-7; D is perhaps TRBD2 (6 bases). This CDR3 is built from 14 residues. Per germline, CDR1 PRHDT and CDR2 FYEKMQ (reference sequence). V was cut by 5 bases and J by 5 bases, with 16 bases left in between. CDR3 amino acids: CASSRPRGKNEQYF. The CDR3 region has the DNA TGTGCCAGCAGCCGCCCTCGGGGGAAGAACGAGCAGTACTTC.

The gene calls are TRBV18 and TRBJ2-7, with 9 bases that match TRBD1. The CDR3 contains 15 residues. With 4 bases clipped from V and 3 bases from J, the junction kept 7 bases outside the gene matches. From germline, CDR1 is KGHSH and CDR2 LQKENI. The CDR3 DNA reads as TGTGCCAGCTCACTTCCACAGGGGGCCTTCTACGAGCAGTACTTC. Amino acids: CASSLPQGAFYEQYF.

The chain is built from TRBV6-5 and TRBJ2-3; D call uncertain. Trimming took off 8 bases at V and 2 bases at J, with 14 bases between the two ends. Germline assignment: CDR1 MNHEY and CDR2 SVGAGI. CDR3 length equals 14 residues. CDR3 DNA: TGTGCCAGCTCCTCCGGGCGTCTCACAGATACGCAGTATTTT. Protein: CASSSGRLTDTQYF.

With respect to this clone: Within the sample, other DNA sequences also encode this same CDR3. The chain uses TRBV30 and TRBJ2-5; possible D gene TRBD2, 5 bases. V shed 2 bases and J shed 1 base, with 11 bases lying between them. The CDR3 runs 14 residues. Germline V gene data show CDR1 as GTSNPN and CDR2 as SVGIG (reference sequence). The CDR3 reads CAWSPGLAQETQYF. CDR3 coding DNA: TGTGCCTGGAGTCCTGGACTGGCCCAAGAGACCCAGTACTTC.

This chain uses TRBV5-1 with TRBJ2-5; 14 bases are a match to TRBD2. Per germline, CDR1 SGHRS and CDR2 YFSETQ. The CDR3 is 17 amino acids. Unmatched junction bases numbered 10, after V lost 4 bases and J lost 5 bases. CDR3 region: CASSPRLAGGPGETQYF. CDR3 sequence (DNA): TGCGCCAGCAGCCCAAGACTAGCGGGAGGGCCGGGTGAGACCCAGTACTTC.

This clone showed up many times. The chain carries TRBV19 and TRBJ1-5, with no clear D. V dropped 4 bases and J dropped 4 bases, with 8 bases sitting between them. The CDR3 covers 13 residues. Germline V gene lookup returns CDR1 LNHDA and CDR2 SQIVND (reference sequence). The CDR3 region is CASSKSANQPQHF. The CDR3 DNA is TGTGCCAGTAGTAAGTCTGCAAATCAGCCCCAGCATTTT.

The gene calls are TRBV28 and TRBJ2-3; D is ambiguous. V dropped 3 bases and J dropped 7 bases, with 11 bases sitting between them. This CDR3 comprises 13 residues. Germline V gives CDR1 MDHEN, CDR2 SYDVKM. The CDR3 coding sequence is TGTGCCAGCAGTTTCCGCGGTGGACATACGCAGTATTTT. It is translated as CASSFRGGHTQYF.